The present entry profiles one T cell receptor (beta chain) with its context. This entry belongs to a study of blood T cell repertoires in COVID-19. Recovered status in Cohort 3 required two negative PCRs, clearance, or symptom resolution. Profiled with immunoSEQ multiplex PCR; TCRdb holds only in-frame clones, not every one. The sample has about 180,000 clones, 86% seen once. Germline lookup yields CDR1 MGHRA and CDR2 YSYEKL. Trimming took off 1 base at V and 7 bases at J, with 11 bases between the two ends. The CDR3 loop spans 14 amino acids. This sequence joins TRBV4-1 and TRBJ1-5, with TRBD1 as a possible D gene (6 bases). Sequenced: PBMCs or T cells enriched from blood (not recorded which). The TCR was taken from a woman in her twenties or thirties who had recovered from COVID-19. The CDR3 DNA sequence: TGCGCCAGCAGCCAAGCAGGGGCGAACCAGCCCCAGCATTTT. It is translated as CASSQAGANQPQHF.